Each of the 30 T cell receptor beta chains below was sequenced from the same sample in a study of CD8 T cells in Susac syndrome. Reverse transcription of roughly 0.5 to 1 ug RNA used random hexamers. In TCRdb, the immunoSEQ multiplex PCR reads were re-called with MiXCR into one record per CDR3 protein. The repertoire holds 95,000 to 150,000 distinct CDR3 sequences, with roughly 94% as singletons. Sample: CD8+ T cells from PBMCs. These receptors all come from a human donor with Susac syndrome.

V and J are TRBV6-5 and TRBJ2-7, with D possibly TRBD1 on 5 matching bases. In germline, CDR1 is MNHEY, CDR2 SVGAGI. The CDR3 has 14 amino acids. V lost 2 bases and J 4 bases, leaving 12 bases between the germline ends. CDR3 amino acids: CASSYGQGGYEQYF. The CDR3 DNA sequence: TGTGCCAGCAGTTACGGCCAGGGTGGTTACGAGCAGTACTTC.

The CDR3 here is CSVEGLRTGTNTEAFF. The CDR3 DNA is TGCAGCGTTGAAGGGTTAAGGACAGGGACGAACACTGAAGCTTTCTTT. The chain links TRBV29-1 to TRBJ1-1, with 8 bases matching TRBD1. Trimming took 1 base from V and 1 from J; bases not matched to a gene: 8. CDR1 is SQVTM, CDR2 ANQGSEA, per germline. This CDR3 contains 16 residues.

The chain joins TRBV23-1 to TRBJ2-1, with D tentatively TRBD2 (5 bases). TRBV23-1 is an ORF, and what it does is uncertain. CDR3 length: 16 amino acids. Between the trimmed V and J ends, which lost 3 bases and 5 bases, there was a span of 17 bases. This chain's CDR3 is CASSHPRDGRNNEQFF. The CDR3 region has the DNA TGCGCCAGCAGTCACCCCCGGGATGGTAGGAACAATGAGCAGTTCTTC.

The V gene is TRBV7-9, the J gene TRBJ2-1; 10 bases fit TRBD1. The CDR3 has 14 residues. The V gene end was trimmed by 5 bases and the J gene end by 9 bases; junction bases not matched to a gene: 7. Germline V lookup: CDR1 SEHNR, CDR2 FQNEAQ (reference sequence). CDR3 in amino acids: CASSMDRGSIEQFF. CDR3 in DNA: TGTGCCAGCAGCATGGACAGGGGGAGCATTGAGCAGTTCTTC. The whole variable domain, remainder taken from reference TRBV7-9 and TRBJ2-1, is DTGVSQNPRHKITKRGQNVTFRCDPISEHNRLYWYRQTLGQGPEFLTYFQNEAQLEKSRLLSDRFSAERPKGSFSTLEIQRTEQGDSAMYLCASSMDRGSIEQFFGPGTRLTVL.

J is TRBJ2-5 and V is TRBV27; 10 bases are a match to TRBD2. The ends lost 6 bases at V and 2 bases at J; junction bases unmatched: 3. Germline CDR1 is MNHEY and CDR2 is SMNVEV (reference sequence). This CDR3 has 14 amino acids. The CDR3 reads CASRRAGGQETQYF. The CDR3, as DNA: TGTGCCAGCAGAAGAGCGGGGGGGCAAGAGACCCAGTACTTC.

V is TRBV27 and J is TRBJ2-5; TRBD2 matches at 8 bases. The CDR3 contains 15 residues. V dropped 8 bases and J dropped 3; count of bases not matched to a gene: 11. From germline, CDR1 is MNHEY and CDR2 SMNVEV (reference sequence). The CDR3 bases are TGTGCCAGCTCAATCCTAGCGGGTGTGGAAGAGACCCAGTACTTC. This encodes CASSILAGVEETQYF.

The CDR3 reads CASSQDVAMRTDTQYF. The CDR3 region has the DNA TGCGCCAGCAGCCAAGATGTCGCCATGAGGACAGATACGCAGTATTTT. The chain combines TRBV4-3 with TRBJ2-3; D ambiguous. V was shortened by 0 bases and J by 3 bases, with 13 bases between the two germline ends. Germline CDR1 is LGHNA and CDR2 is YSLEER. The CDR3 length is 16 residues.

The rearrangement joins TRBV20-1 to TRBJ2-5; 14 bases align to TRBD2. Losses at the gene ends were 2 bases for V and 5 bases for J; bases not matched to a gene: 4. Germline V gene lookup returns CDR1 DFQATT and CDR2 SNEGSKA (reference sequence). The CDR3 spans 15 residues. As DNA, the CDR3 is TGCAGTGCTAGACCTCGACTAGCGGGGGGGGAGACCCAGTACTTC. Amino acid sequence: CSARPRLAGGETQYF.

The chain carries TRBV29-1 and TRBJ2-7, with 8 bases lining up with TRBD1. The CDR3 is 14 amino acids. Germline V lookup: CDR1 SQVTM, CDR2 ANQGSEA. V was pared by 5 bases and J by 1 base, with 7 bases of the junction left unmatched. The CDR3 here is CSVSDRGISYEQYF. The CDR3 coding sequence is TGCAGCGTTTCCGACAGGGGAATTTCCTACGAGCAGTACTTC.

This chain uses TRBV5-4 with TRBJ2-3, with 8 bases aligning to TRBD2. The CDR3 contains 14 residues. The V gene end was trimmed by 2 bases and the J gene end by 5 bases; junction bases not matched to a gene: 4. Germline CDR1 reads SGHNT; CDR2 reads YYREEE (reference sequence). This chain's CDR3 is CASSFYGGGDTQYF. CDR3 nucleotides: TGTGCCAGCAGCTTCTACGGGGGGGGAGATACGCAGTATTTT. Looking up the rest from reference TRBV5-4 and TRBJ2-3 gives the full variable domain: ETGVTQSPTHLIKTRGQQVTLRCSSQSGHNTVSWYQQALGQGPQFIFQYYREEENGRGNFPPRFSGLQFPNYSSELNVNALELDDSALYLCASSFYGGGDTQYFGPGTRLTVL.

The chain couples TRBV4-3 to TRBJ2-4; 7 bases map to TRBD1. The CDR3 is made up of 15 amino acids. Looked up from germline, CDR1 is LGHNA and CDR2 is YSLEER. Germline trimming cut 0 bases from V and 5 bases from J; bases unmatched to any gene: 4. CDR3 DNA sequence: TGCGCCAGCAGCCAAGATGACGGGACAGAAAACATTCAGTACTTC. Translation gives CASSQDDGTENIQYF.

The rearrangement joins TRBV5-6 to TRBJ1-5; the D gene is possibly TRBD1 (5 bases). V lost 4 bases and J 6 bases, leaving 14 bases between the germline ends. The length of the CDR3 is 14 residues. Per germline, CDR1 SGHDT and CDR2 YYEEEE. This CDR3 is CASSLWGVSQPQHF. The CDR3 DNA reads TGTGCCAGCAGCCTCTGGGGCGTAAGTCAGCCCCAGCATTTT.

Remarks on this clonotype: One end of the junction fails to match germline, which may point to a read error. The rearrangement uses TRBV20-1 and TRBJ2-7, with a tentative D call TRBD2 (6 bases). Germline assignment: CDR1 DFQATT and CDR2 SNEGSKA (reference sequence). The CDR3 is made up of 12 amino acids. The DNA for the CDR3 is TGCAGTGCCAGAGACGGGGGACACGAGCAGTACTTC. It encodes CSARDGGHEQYF.

The chain has TRBV27 and TRBJ2-7, with 8 bases lining up with TRBD1. V trimming: 2 bases; J trimming: 8 bases; junction bases outside the gene matches: 8. The length of the CDR3 is 14 residues. CDR1 is MNHEY and CDR2 is SMNVEV in the germline V gene (reference sequence). The DNA of the CDR3 is TGTGCCAGCAGTTTAGTGACAGGGGAACCTCAGCAGTACTTC. Protein product: CASSLVTGEPQQYF.

This chain uses TRBV5-1 with TRBJ2-7, with D tentatively TRBD1 or TRBD2 (5 bases each). The V end lost 2 bases, the J end lost 3 bases, and 21 bases lay between the germline ends. CDR3 size: 17 residues. Germline V gene lookup returns CDR1 SGHRS and CDR2 YFSETQ. CDR3 bases: TGCGCCAGCAGCTTAGGGGTCGGGAAATCTTTGAACTACGAGCAGTACTTC. It yields the protein CASSLGVGKSLNYEQYF.

This chain connects TRBV7-9 to TRBJ1-2; 7 bases match TRBD1. The V segment lost 0 bases and the J segment 2 bases; nucleotides outside the gene matches: 3. The CDR3 covers 15 residues. Germline V gene data show CDR1 as SEHNR and CDR2 as FQNEAQ (reference sequence). CDR3 protein: CASSLAGTENYGYTF. CDR3 nucleotides: TGTGCCAGCAGCTTAGCGGGGACAGAGAACTATGGCTACACCTTC.

This chain joins TRBV20-1 and TRBJ2-3; no clear D. The CDR3 contains 11 residues. The germline V gene encodes CDR1 DFQATT and CDR2 SNEGSKA (reference sequence). Trimming removed 5 bases at V and 4 bases at J, with 7 bases between. Written as DNA, the CDR3 is TGCAGTGCTTGGGGATCAGATACGCAGTATTTT. This sequence encodes CSAWGSDTQYF.

The rearrangement uses TRBV27 and TRBJ2-1, with a possible D match to TRBD1 (6 bases). V was pared by 5 bases and J by 0 bases, with 11 bases between. This CDR3 spans 15 amino acids. Germline values: CDR1 MNHEY, CDR2 SMNVEV (reference sequence). The CDR3 nucleotides read TGTGCCAGCAGTGCACTACAGGGCTCCTACAATGAGCAGTTCTTC. This codes for CASSALQGSYNEQFF.

This sequence joins TRBV27 and TRBJ1-1; 10 bases are a match to TRBD1. This CDR3 is built from 14 residues. J gave up 4 bases and V 6 bases, and 5 bases lay outside the gene matches. In germline, CDR1 is MNHEY, CDR2 SMNVEV (reference sequence). Here the CDR3 reads CASRRTGGSTEAFF. In nucleotides, the CDR3 is TGTGCCAGCAGGAGGACAGGGGGGAGCACTGAAGCTTTCTTT.

The chain joins TRBV7-2 to TRBJ2-7, with D perhaps TRBD1 (6 bases). The CDR3 is 14 residues long. Germline-derived CDR1 and CDR2 are SGHTA and FQGNSA. The V gene lost 8 bases and the J gene lost 2 bases, with 16 bases spanning the gap. This CDR3 is CASQTGPGAYEQYF. CDR3 DNA sequence: TGTGCCAGCCAGACCGGGCCAGGGGCCTACGAGCAGTACTTC. The variable domain in full, completed from reference TRBV7-2 and TRBJ2-7, reads GAGVSQSPSNKVTEKGKDVELRCDPISGHTALYWYRQSLGQGLEFLIYFQGNSAPDKSGLPSDRFSAERTGGSVSTLTIQRTQQEDSAVYLCASQTGPGAYEQYFGPGTRLTVT.

The rearrangement joins TRBV29-1 to TRBJ2-7; TRBD2 is a possible D gene (6 bases). Germline CDR1 is SQVTM and CDR2 is ANQGSEA. V was clipped by 4 bases and J by 7 bases, with 20 bases between them. This CDR3 region has 14 residues. CDR3 nucleotide sequence: TGCAGCGTTGTGGGGGGACGGGGGACTGTGGAGCAGTACTTC. It encodes CSVVGGRGTVEQYF.

The chain recombines TRBV29-1 with TRBJ2-5; 9 nucleotides match TRBD2. Per the germline V gene, CDR1 is SQVTM and CDR2 is ANQGSEA. Trimming at V came to 8 bases and at J to 5 bases, leaving 24 bases not matched to a gene. This CDR3 region has 18 residues. The DNA for the CDR3 is TGCAGCCCTTGGGGGGGGGCTAGCGGGGAAACCTTTGCGGAGACCCAGTACTTC. As protein: CSPWGGASGETFAETQYF.

The chain combines TRBV7-9 with TRBJ2-7; 10 bases match TRBD1. Trimming at V came to 5 bases and at J to 6 bases, leaving 13 bases not matched to a gene. The germline V gene has CDR1 SEHNR and CDR2 FQNEAQ (reference sequence). The CDR3 extends over 16 amino acids. CDR3 loop: CASSEAYWDRGTEQYF. CDR3 DNA sequence: TGTGCCAGCAGCGAGGCATATTGGGACAGGGGAACCGAGCAGTACTTC.

J is TRBJ2-5 and V is TRBV3-1; tentatively, D is TRBD2 (6 bases). The CDR3 is 17 residues long. V was pared by 0 bases and J by 5 bases, with 19 bases between. Germline CDR1 LGHDT, CDR2 YNNKEL (reference sequence). The CDR3 nucleotides are TGTGCCAGCAGCCAAGACGAGGTCGGGGGAACGGGTGAGACCCAGTACTTC. Translating it yields CASSQDEVGGTGETQYF.

V usage is TRBV7-9 and J usage is TRBJ1-1; D may be TRBD1 (5 bases). Germline-derived CDR1 and CDR2 are SEHNR and FQNEAQ (reference sequence). Trimming removed 5 bases from V and 6 bases from J, with 10 bases in between. The CDR3 contains 12 residues. This chain's CDR3 is CASSPRGSEAFF. As DNA, the CDR3 is TGTGCCAGCAGCCCCCGGGGGTCTGAAGCTTTCTTT.

The V gene is TRBV19, the J gene TRBJ2-1, with D perhaps matching TRBD1 or TRBD2 (5 bases each). This CDR3 is built from 14 residues. With 3 bases removed from V and 1 base from J, the gap between germline ends came to 7 bases. CDR1 is LNHDA and CDR2 is SQIVND in the germline V gene (reference sequence). This CDR3 reads CASSIGGSYNEQFF. The CDR3, as DNA: TGTGCCAGTAGTATTGGGGGTTCCTACAATGAGCAGTTCTTC.

V and J are TRBV7-9 and TRBJ1-5; 8 bases fit TRBD1. J gave up 3 bases and V 4 bases, and 2 bases lay outside the gene matches. The CDR3 is 14 amino acids. Germline values: CDR1 SEHNR, CDR2 FQNEAQ (reference sequence). DNA of the CDR3: TGTGCCAGCAGCTCGACAGGGGCCAATCAGCCCCAGCATTTT. This translates into CASSSTGANQPQHF.

The chain links TRBV13 to TRBJ2-6, with 7 positions matching TRBD1. V was pared by 1 base and J by 0 bases, with 6 bases of the junction left unmatched. Germline V gives CDR1 PRHDT, CDR2 FYEKMQ (reference sequence). The CDR3 has 18 residues. The CDR3 reads CASSLEGTVYSGANVLTF. For the CDR3, the DNA is TGTGCCAGCAGCTTAGAAGGGACAGTTTACTCTGGGGCCAACGTCCTGACTTTC.

V and J are TRBV5-1 and TRBJ2-7, with a possible D match to TRBD2 (6 bases). This CDR3 has 14 residues. Germline assignment: CDR1 SGHRS and CDR2 YFSETQ. Between the trimmed V and J ends, which lost 4 bases and 2 bases, there was a span of 13 bases. CDR3: CASSDGTDAYEQYF. In nucleotides, the CDR3 is TGCGCCAGCAGCGACGGGACTGATGCCTACGAGCAGTACTTC.

This clonotype has a handful of counts. The chain joins TRBV3-1 to TRBJ2-3; no definite D call. CDR3 size: 12 residues. Germline CDR1 LGHDT, CDR2 YNNKEL (reference sequence). Trimming pared 4 bases from V and 2 bases from J, leaving 4 bases between. Here the CDR3 reads CASSPHTDTQYF. DNA of the CDR3: TGTGCCAGCAGCCCCCACACAGATACGCAGTATTTT.